Listed below are T cell receptor beta chains from one sample, sequenced in a study of blood T cell repertoires in COVID-19. TCRdb's copy holds only in-frame clones and misses some; the assay was immunoSEQ multiplex PCR. The table lists 51,000 or so clones, 70% to 90% of them singletons. Sequencing used peripheral blood. The receptors derive from an elderly man with acute or convalescent COVID-19. Both conserved end residues are part of each CDR3. Fields, in order: clone size, J gene, D gene, V gene, CDR3 protein, CDR3 DNA. D genes are given only for firm matches. For some rows the clone size is stated as once, few or many, or as a class when expanded; others skip it.

.,TRBJ1-1,.,TRBV28,CASSPEVGGLLIAFF,TGTGCCAGCAGTCCAGAAGTGGGAGGCCTCCTGATAGCTTTCTTT
.,TRBJ2-1,.,TRBV5-4,CASSLNSNEQFF,TGTGCCAGCAGCTTGAATAGTAATGAGCAGTTCTTC
.,TRBJ2-1,TRBD1,TRBV6-5,CASSRDRKANEQFF,TGTGCCAGCAGCCGGGACAGGAAGGCAAATGAGCAGTTCTTC
.,TRBJ1-4,.,TRBV5-1,CASRVGEEGKLFF,TGCGCCAGCAGGGTCGGGGAAGAGGGAAAACTGTTTTTT
.,TRBJ1-4,.,TRBV7-6,CASSLGGRGYEKLFF,TGTGCCAGCAGCTTGGGGGGGAGAGGTTATGAAAAACTGTTTTTT
once,TRBJ2-2,TRBD2,TRBV3-1/TRBV3-2,CASSASGGTGELFF,TGTGCCAGCAGCGCAAGCGGGGGGACCGGGGAGCTGTTTTTT
.,TRBJ2-1,TRBD2,TRBV9,CASSPAGGRSYNEQFF,TGTGCCAGCAGCCCGGCGGGGGGGCGGTCCTACAATGAGCAGTTCTTC
.,TRBJ2-1,.,TRBV24-1,CATSDSAYGGEQFF,TGTGCCACCAGTGATTCCGCGTATGGAGGTGAGCAGTTCTTC
.,TRBJ1-2,.,TRBV5-1,CASSPQEPFYGYTF,TGCGCCAGCAGCCCACAGGAGCCTTTCTATGGCTACACCTTC
.,TRBJ2-1,.,TRBV5-5,CASSSDSYNEQFF,TGTGCCAGCAGCTCTGACAGCTACAATGAGCAGTTCTTC
once,TRBJ2-7,.,TRBV10-3,CAISGGQGLTYEQYF,TGTGCCATCAGTGGGGGGCAGGGCCTAACCTACGAGCAGTACTTC
once,TRBJ2-6,.,TRBV10-1,CASSEGGSGANVLTF,TGCGCCAGCAGTGAAGGGGGCTCTGGGGCCAACGTCCTGACTTTC
once,TRBJ1-1,TRBD1,TRBV5-1,CASSFTGGRTEAFF,TGCGCCAGCAGCTTTACAGGGGGACGCACTGAAGCTTTCTTT
once,TRBJ1-2,.,TRBV5-1,CASSRGQVYTF,TGCGCCAGCAGCCGAGGACAAGTCTACACCTTC
once,TRBJ2-1,.,TRBV6-6,CASSYQETYGEQFF,TGTGCCAGCAGTTACCAGGAAACCTACGGTGAGCAGTTCTTC
.,TRBJ1-4,.,TRBV27,CASNPPGTQREKLFF,TGTGCCAGCAATCCCCCCGGGACACAGCGGGAAAAACTGTTTTTT
.,TRBJ2-3,TRBD2,TRBV9,CASSVVVAGGPDTQYF,TGTGCCAGCAGCGTAGTAGTGGCGGGGGGGCCAGATACGCAGTATTTT
.,TRBJ1-4,TRBD1,TRBV5-1,CASSRGQYEKLFF,TGCGCCAGCAGCCGGGGACAGTATGAAAAACTGTTTTTT
.,TRBJ2-1,TRBD1,TRBV5-1,CASSPGTGTGGSYNEQFF,TGCGCCAGCAGCCCAGGAACCGGGACAGGAGGCTCCTACAATGAGCAGTTCTTC
.,TRBJ2-3,TRBD2,TRBV5-1,CASSSTSGSTDTQYF,TGCGCCAGCAGCAGTACTAGCGGTAGCACAGATACGCAGTATTTT
.,TRBJ2-5,.,TRBV6-5,CASSYGQRETQYF,TGTGCCAGCAGTTACGGACAGAGAGAGACCCAGTACTTC
.,TRBJ1-1,TRBD1,TRBV19,CASSIPTGGWDTEAFF,TGTGCCAGTAGTATCCCGACAGGGGGGTGGGACACTGAAGCTTTCTTT
.,TRBJ1-6,.,TRBV30,CAWSQGGASPLHF,TGTGCCTGGAGTCAAGGAGGTGCTTCACCCCTCCACTTT
few,TRBJ1-3,TRBD1,TRBV5-1,CASSTGTVGNTIYF,TGCGCCAGCAGCACCGGGACAGTTGGAAACACCATATATTTT
.,TRBJ2-1,TRBD2,TRBV2,CASSFLGTSTAEQFF,TGTGCCAGCAGTTTTCTAGGGACTAGCACGGCCGAGCAGTTCTTC
few,TRBJ1-2,.,TRBV28,CASLGMGGRGYGYTF,TGTGCCAGCCTAGGAATGGGGGGTAGGGGCTATGGCTACACCTTC
.,TRBJ2-3,TRBD1,TRBV5-5,CASSIDRATDTQYF,TGTGCCAGCAGCATCGACAGGGCAACAGATACGCAGTATTTT
once,TRBJ1-1,.,TRBV5-6,CASSRAGGTEAFF,TGTGCCAGCAGCCGCGCGGGGGGCACTGAAGCTTTCTTT
.,TRBJ1-5,.,TRBV12-3/TRBV12-4,CASSLSSNQPQHF,TGTGCCAGCAGTTTATCGAGTAATCAGCCCCAGCATTTT
.,TRBJ2-7,.,TRBV19,CASRDWGDHEQYF,TGTGCCAGTAGGGACTGGGGGGACCACGAGCAGTACTTC
.,TRBJ1-1,.,TRBV3-1/TRBV3-2,CASSQESDKAFF,TGTGCCAGCAGCCAAGAAAGTGACAAAGCTTTCTTT
.,TRBJ1-2,TRBD1,TRBV15,CATGQGRNYGYTF,TGTGCCACTGGACAGGGAAGAAACTATGGCTACACCTTC
.,TRBJ2-3,TRBD2,TRBV6-4,CASSGLAGDATQYF,TGTGCCAGCAGTGGACTAGCGGGGGATGCTACGCAGTATTTT
.,TRBJ2-7,.,TRBV7-9,CASSLALVPYEQYF,TGTGCCAGCAGCTTAGCGCTAGTCCCCTACGAGCAGTACTTC
.,TRBJ2-7,.,TRBV11-2,CASSRSYEQYF,TGTGCCAGCAGCCGCTCCTACGAGCAGTACTTC
.,TRBJ2-2,.,TRBV7-2,CASKFSQGGGTGELFF,TGTGCCAGCAAGTTCTCCCAGGGCGGTGGCACCGGGGAGCTGTTTTTT
.,TRBJ1-5,TRBD1,TRBV4-1,CASSAIGTAKFADQPQHF,TGCGCCAGCAGCGCGATCGGGACAGCAAAGTTTGCGGATCAGCCCCAGCATTTT
.,TRBJ2-1,TRBD1,TRBV28,CASSLYTGVNEQFF,TGTGCCAGCAGCCTATATACAGGGGTGAATGAGCAGTTCTTC
once,TRBJ1-4,.,TRBV10-2,CASSGSGPNAGLFF,TGCGCCAGCAGTGGTTCAGGGCCAAATGCCGGACTGTTTTTT
.,TRBJ2-5,TRBD2,TRBV5-4,CASSPGGRGGRETQYF,TGTGCCAGCAGCCCGGGGGGGAGGGGCGGACGCGAGACCCAGTACTTC
.,TRBJ2-5,.,TRBV7-2,CASSLAAVYQETQYF,TGTGCCAGCAGCTTAGCGGCGGTCTACCAAGAGACCCAGTACTTC
.,TRBJ2-3,.,TRBV2,CASSVVGGSVDTQYF,TGTGCCAGCAGTGTGGTCGGGGGTTCCGTAGATACGCAGTATTTT
.,TRBJ2-1,TRBD2,TRBV28,CASRPGRLAGQEQFF,TGTGCCAGCAGACCGGGGCGGCTAGCGGGCCAGGAGCAGTTCTTC
.,TRBJ1-2,TRBD1,TRBV27,CASSLYSPGQGASGGYTF,TGTGCCAGCAGTTTGTATTCCCCGGGACAGGGGGCCTCTGGTGGCTACACCTTC
once,TRBJ1-1,TRBD1,TRBV3-1/TRBV3-2,CASSQGTGKNTEAFF,TGTGCCAGCAGCCAAGGGACAGGTAAGAACACTGAAGCTTTCTTT
.,TRBJ1-1,TRBD1,TRBV27,CASSRPGGAGNTEAFF,TGTGCCAGCAGTCGTCCAGGGGGCGCAGGGAACACTGAAGCTTTCTTT
.,TRBJ2-1,TRBD2,TRBV29-1,CSVRRGASEQFF,TGCAGCGTTAGGCGGGGGGCAAGTGAGCAGTTCTTC
.,TRBJ2-6,TRBD1,TRBV5-4,CASTRQGSGANVLTF,TGTGCCAGCACCCGACAGGGGTCTGGGGCCAACGTCCTGACTTTC
.,TRBJ1-1,.,TRBV5-1,CASSLGQANTEAFF,TGCGCCAGCAGCTTGGGACAGGCGAACACTGAAGCTTTCTTT
.,TRBJ2-5,TRBD2,TRBV18,CASSLFSGENQETQYF,TGTGCCAGCTCACTCTTTAGCGGGGAGAACCAAGAGACCCAGTACTTC
.,TRBJ1-1,TRBD1,TRBV15,CATSRDQGAAEAFF,TGTGCCACCAGCAGAGATCAGGGGGCGGCTGAAGCTTTCTTT
once,TRBJ2-7,TRBD2,TRBV2,CASQRLASEQYF,TGTGCCAGCCAGCGACTAGCATCCGAGCAGTACTTC
.,TRBJ2-2,TRBD2,TRBV7-6,CASSSLPPGLAGANTGELFF,TGTGCCAGCAGCTCTCTCCCCCCGGGACTAGCGGGGGCTAACACCGGGGAGCTGTTTTTT
.,TRBJ2-6,.,TRBV24-1,CATGKGGGSGANVLTF,TGTGCCACCGGGAAAGGGGGGGGCTCTGGGGCCAACGTCCTGACTTTC
.,TRBJ2-2,.,TRBV2,CASSAGTPGIGELFF,TGTGCCAGCAGCGCGGGGACTCCCGGGATCGGGGAGCTGTTTTTT